Shown below are 5 T cell receptor beta chains from a single sample sequenced in a study of TIL therapy for anti-PD-1-resistant metastatic lung cancer. Time point given: pre-treatment sample, taken before nivolumab and TIL therapy. The tumor samples were excised metastases, mostly pleural nodules or supraclavicular lymph nodes. The libraries were made with immunoSEQ v3. Clones were sequenced by immunoSEQ multiplex PCR, and TCRdb holds only the in-frame ones, with some missing. The sample consists of around 6,000 clones, roughly 64% of them appearing once. The source material was tumor tissue, sampled at baseline. These receptor sequences come from a person between 25 and 79 years old with non-small cell lung cancer.

CDR3 nucleotides: TGTGCCAGCAGCTTGGCTGGGTTAGCGGGGGCCACAGATACGCAGTATTTT. It encodes CASSLAGLAGATDTQYF. The rearrangement links TRBV5-6 to TRBJ2-3, with TRBD2 identical over 9 bases. The CDR3 has 17 residues. Germline CDR1 SGHDT, CDR2 YYEEEE. Trimming removed 0 bases from V and 2 bases from J; junction bases left unmatched: 7.

The chain's CDR3 is CASFRQGVYGYTF. CDR3 in DNA: TGCGCCAGCTTTCGACAGGGGGTGTATGGCTACACCTTC. The rearrangement links TRBV10-1 to TRBJ1-2; TRBD1 aligns across 9 bases. Germline values: CDR1 WNHNN, CDR2 SYGVQD (reference sequence). The length of the CDR3 is 13 residues. J was trimmed by 5 bases and V by 8 bases; bases with no gene match: 6.

J is TRBJ2-2 and V is TRBV5-1; D might be TRBD1 (5 bases). Trimming stripped 0 bases from V and 0 bases from J, with 6 bases between. The CDR3 totals 15 residues. The germline V gene encodes CDR1 SGHRS and CDR2 YFSETQ. The CDR3 DNA is TGCGCCAGCAGCTTGGGACAGACGAACACCGGGGAGCTGTTTTTT. Amino acid sequence: CASSLGQTNTGELFF.

CDR3 region: CASSPRQYTEAFF. The CDR3 DNA reads TGTGCCAGCAGCCCCCGGCAGTACACTGAAGCTTTCTTT. This chain uses TRBV9 with TRBJ1-1, with D unclear. The CDR3 runs to 13 residues. Trimming removed 4 bases from V and 3 bases from J, with 10 bases in between. Germline CDR1 is SGDLS and CDR2 is YYNGEE.

A few counts support this clone. This CDR3 reads CASSEASGGNSPLHF. CDR3 DNA: TGTGCCAGCAGTGAGGCGTCAGGGGGTAATTCACCCCTCCACTTT. The gene calls are TRBV2 and TRBJ1-6, with TRBD1 matching 7 bases. CDR1 SNHLY and CDR2 FYNNEI come from the germline V gene. V dropped 3 bases and J dropped 6; count of bases not matched to a gene: 5. The CDR3 is 15 residues long.